This entry lists 27 T cell receptor beta chains sequenced from one sample in a study of shared clonotypes between healthy human individuals. Clones were sequenced by immunoSEQ multiplex PCR, and TCRdb holds only the in-frame ones, with some missing. The data contain 490,000 or so clones, approximately 79% of them singletons. Sequencing used PBMCs. The source of these receptors is a woman in her thirties or forties in good health. Some clones in this sample may be carry-over from other donors' samples.

In this sample, this clone turned up a few times. The sample contains more than one DNA sequence encoding this CDR3. The chain links TRBV28 to TRBJ2-7, with 9 bases that match TRBD1. The V gene end was trimmed by 6 bases and the J gene end by 0 bases; junction bases not matched to a gene: 9. Germline CDR1 is MDHEN and CDR2 is SYDVKM. The CDR3 runs 16 residues. The DNA for the CDR3 is TGTGCCAGCAGCTCCGCCGGGACAGGGATCTCCTACGAGCAGTACTTC. Protein sequence: CASSSAGTGISYEQYF.

The V gene is TRBV5-1, the J gene TRBJ1-1, with 11 bases lining up with TRBD1. Losses at the gene ends were 4 bases for V and 0 bases for J; bases not matched to a gene: 5. This CDR3 spans 16 amino acids. CDR1 is SGHRS, CDR2 YFSETQ, per germline. In DNA form, the CDR3 reads TGCGCCAGCAGCCAGGGACAGGGGGATATGAACACTGAAGCTTTCTTT. Translating it yields CASSQGQGDMNTEAFF. Filled out from reference TRBV5-1 and TRBJ1-1, the complete variable domain reads KAGVTQTPRYLIKTRGQQVTLSCSPISGHRSVSWYQQTPGQGLQFLFEYFSETQRNKGNFPGRFSGRQFSNSRSEMNVSTLELGDSALYLCASSQGQGDMNTEAFFGQGTRLTVV.

This chain links TRBV5-1 with TRBJ2-1, with D perhaps matching TRBD2 (6 bases). Germline loops: CDR1 SGHRS, CDR2 YFSETQ. The CDR3 extends over 13 amino acids. Trimming removed 7 bases from V and 8 bases from J, with 16 bases in between. The CDR3 nucleotides are TGCGCCAGCTCCCGGGGAGGAGGGGATGAGCAGTTCTTC. It is translated as CASSRGGGDEQFF.

This chain uses TRBV7-6 with TRBJ2-5, with 9 positions matching TRBD2. Germline V gene sequence: CDR1 SGHVS, CDR2 FNYEAQ. The CDR3 has 19 residues. Trimming removed 1 base from V and 2 bases from J; junction bases left unmatched: 14. This CDR3 reads CASSLGRGRARRTQETQYF. CDR3 bases: TGTGCCAGCAGCTTAGGTCGCGGGAGGGCCCGACGAACACAAGAGACCCAGTACTTC. The complete variable domain, with remaining parts taken from reference TRBV7-6 and TRBJ2-5, reads GAGVSQSPRYKVTKRGQDVALRCDPISGHVSLYWYRQALGQGPEFLTYFNYEAQQDKSGLPNDRFSAERPEGSISTLTIQRTEQRDSAMYRCASSLGRGRARRTQETQYFGPGTRLLVL.

This clone was seen more than once but under ten times. This chain uses TRBV20-1 with TRBJ1-2; D unresolved. CDR1 DFQATT and CDR2 SNEGSKA come from the germline V gene (reference sequence). This CDR3 spans 11 amino acids. Between the trimmed V and J ends, which lost 4 bases and 8 bases, there was a span of 11 bases. The CDR3 nucleotides read TGCAGTGCTACGAATCTGGGAGGCTACACCTTC. Protein sequence: CSATNLGGYTF.

The rearrangement links TRBV6-1 to TRBJ1-1, with D hard to call. V dropped 5 bases and J dropped 4 bases, with 11 bases sitting between them. CDR1 is MNHNS and CDR2 is SASEGT in the germline V gene. This CDR3 comprises 13 residues. The CDR3 coding sequence is TGTGCCAGCAGTTATCAAAGTGGCACTGAAGCTTTCTTT. Translating gives CASSYQSGTEAFF.

The rearrangement joins TRBV7-8 to TRBJ2-4; either TRBD1 or TRBD2 may fit D (7 bases each). Germline CDR1 is SGHVS and CDR2 is FQNEAQ. The CDR3 has 16 amino acids. Trimming removed 3 bases from V and 5 bases from J, with 17 bases in between. The chain's CDR3 is CASSFRGGQRQNIQYF. The DNA for the CDR3 is TGTGCCAGCAGCTTTAGGGGGGGACAGCGACAAAACATTCAGTACTTC.

As concerns this clone: One base separates it from a far larger clone, so it is likely a read error. The J gene is TRBJ1-4, the V gene TRBV6-5, with TRBD1 identical over 9 bases. The germline V gene encodes CDR1 MNHEY and CDR2 SVGAGI. CDR3 length: 15 residues. CDR3: CANSYSTGGVEKLFF. In DNA form, the CDR3 reads TGTGCCAACAGTTACTCGACAGGGGGAGTGGAAAAACTGTTTTTT.

CDR3 DNA: TGTGCCAGCAGCTTAGTGGGACTAGCGGGAACCACCGGGGAGCTGTTTTTT. Protein product: CASSLVGLAGTTGELFF. J is TRBJ2-2 and V is TRBV11-2; 13 bases are a match to TRBD2. Germline V lookup: CDR1 SGHAT, CDR2 FQNNGV. Germline trimming cut 1 base from V and 4 bases from J; bases unmatched to any gene: 3. There are 17 residues in the CDR3.

This chain uses TRBV28 with TRBJ1-1; D possibly corresponds to TRBD1 (5 bases). V was clipped by 1 base and J by 3 bases, with 12 bases between them. Germline V gives CDR1 MDHEN, CDR2 SYDVKM. The CDR3 is 15 amino acids. CDR3 in DNA: TGTGCCAGCAGTTTATTGCGGGGGGTGTACACTGAAGCTTTCTTT. It encodes CASSLLRGVYTEAFF.

This clone turned up a few times. The chain employs TRBV11-2 and TRBJ1-1; D not resolved. The germline V and J ends were trimmed by 1 base and 1 base, with 16 bases remaining between them. The CDR3 consists of 17 residues. Germline values: CDR1 SGHAT, CDR2 FQNNGV. The CDR3 sequence: CASSLVPGIGRNTEAFF. CDR3 coding DNA: TGTGCCAGCAGCTTAGTACCAGGAATTGGTCGGAACACTGAAGCTTTCTTT.

This clone was detected once. The V call is TRBV10-3, the J call TRBJ2-3; TRBD2 aligns across 12 bases. V dropped 8 bases and J dropped 3; count of bases not matched to a gene: 6. The CDR3 length is 15 residues. Germline V gene data show CDR1 as ENHRY and CDR2 as SYGVKD. The chain's CDR3 is CAIGPTSGSTDTQYF. The CDR3 DNA reads as TGTGCCATCGGCCCGACTAGCGGGAGTACAGATACGCAGTATTTT.

This chain connects TRBV18 to TRBJ2-4, with D perhaps matching TRBD1 (6 bases). The CDR3 has 15 residues. Per the germline V gene, CDR1 is KGHSH and CDR2 is LQKENI. The germline V and J ends were trimmed by 1 base and 3 bases, with 10 bases remaining between them. CDR3 sequence (DNA): TGTGCCAGCTCACCACTAGGGACAAGCAAAAACATTCAGTACTTC. This sequence encodes CASSPLGTSKNIQYF.

The chain has TRBV9 and TRBJ2-7; D is undetermined. CDR3 size: 10 residues. The germline gives CDR1 SGDLS, CDR2 YYNGEE. The V end was cut by 8 bases, the J end by 2 bases, with 5 bases between. The CDR3 coding sequence is TGTGCCAGGTGGGCCTACGAGCAGTACTTC. The encoded protein is CARWAYEQYF.

This clone was seen only once. V gene TRBV18 combines with J gene TRBJ2-1, with 9 bases aligning to TRBD2. CDR3 size: 14 residues. J lost 8 bases, V lost 6 bases, and 8 bases had no gene match. Per germline, CDR1 KGHSH and CDR2 LQKENI. CDR3 in DNA: TGTGCCAGCTCCATGGCGGGAGGGCCGTATGAGCAGTTCTTC. Its protein is CASSMAGGPYEQFF.

J is TRBJ2-2 and V is TRBV11-2; 7 bases fit TRBD1. Germline CDR1 SGHAT, CDR2 FQNNGV. The CDR3 has 14 amino acids. The J segment lost 16 bases and the V segment lost 2 bases, leaving 13 bases of the junction unmatched. Here the CDR3 reads CASSLSRDSPGAFF. DNA of the CDR3: TGTGCCAGCAGCTTAAGTAGGGACAGCCCCGGGGCGTTTTTT.

This rearrangement joins TRBV7-2 to TRBJ2-4; a weak D match, TRBD1 (6 bases). The V and J ends lost 5 bases and 8 bases respectively, with 16 bases between them. Per germline, CDR1 SGHTA and CDR2 FQGNSA. The CDR3 spans 14 residues. The CDR3 here is CASSVAGAVDIQYF. The CDR3 nucleotides read TGTGCCAGCAGCGTCGCAGGGGCGGTGGACATTCAGTACTTC.

CDR3 in DNA: TGTGCCCTCGGCAGGGGTGGCCGGGCGTTCTACAATGAGCAGTTCTTC. The encoded protein is CALGRGGRAFYNEQFF. The chain uses TRBV30 and TRBJ2-1; TRBD1 might be the D (6 bases). Germline V CDR1 and CDR2: GTSNPN, SVGIG (reference sequence). Trimming removed 8 bases from V and 3 bases from J, with 23 bases in between. The CDR3 covers 16 residues.

The V gene is TRBV4-1, the J gene TRBJ1-4; D is perhaps TRBD1 (6 bases). The length of the CDR3 is 17 residues. In germline, CDR1 is MGHRA, CDR2 YSYEKL. Trimming took 1 base from V and 7 from J, leaving 19 bases between them. The CDR3 nucleotides are TGCGCCAGCAGCCAAGTTTGGGGGGCGCGGGGTGGTGAAAAACTGTTTTTT. This codes for CASSQVWGARGGEKLFF.

Concerning this clone itself: Compared with germline, one end of the junction differs, possibly owing to a read error. The rearrangement links TRBV5-6 to TRBJ2-7; 10 bases align to TRBD1. CDR1 and CDR2 (germline): SGHDT, YYEEEE. This CDR3 is built from 17 residues. The CDR3 DNA is TGTGCCAGCAGCTTGGGTTCGACCGGGACAGGGGCCTATGAGCAGTACTTC. As protein: CASSLGSTGTGAYEQYF.

V is TRBV5-8 and J is TRBJ2-1; 11 bases align to TRBD2. CDR3 size: 16 residues. Germline CDR1 reads SGHTS; CDR2 reads YDEGEE. J was trimmed by 9 bases and V by 0 bases; bases with no gene match: 8. The CDR3 here is CASSLGVAGGPAEQFF. The CDR3, as DNA: TGTGCCAGCAGCTTGGGAGTAGCGGGAGGGCCTGCTGAGCAGTTCTTC.

The chain joins TRBV5-1 to TRBJ2-1; TRBD1 is a possible D gene (5 bases). Germline CDR1 SGHRS, CDR2 YFSETQ. V lost 4 bases and J 5 bases, leaving 10 bases between the germline ends. The length of the CDR3 is 13 residues. Here the CDR3 reads CASSLDTNNEQFF. CDR3 nucleotides: TGCGCCAGCAGCCTGGACACTAACAATGAGCAGTTCTTC.

CDR3 protein: CASSTTGLTEAFF. CDR3 coding DNA: TGTGCCAGTAGTACGACAGGGCTCACTGAAGCTTTCTTT. The V and J genes are TRBV19 and TRBJ1-1; 7 bases agree with TRBD1. The germline gives CDR1 LNHDA, CDR2 SQIVND (reference sequence). This CDR3 is 13 amino acids long. The J segment lost 4 bases and the V segment lost 4 bases, leaving 3 bases of the junction unmatched.

This chain connects TRBV7-9 to TRBJ2-7; perhaps D is TRBD1 or TRBD2 (5 bases each). Trimming took off 5 bases at V and 4 bases at J, with 18 bases between the two ends. CDR1 and CDR2 (germline): SEHNR, FQNEAQ (reference sequence). The length of the CDR3 is 15 residues. DNA for the CDR3: TGTGCCAGCAGCCCCAGAGGGACGGCAGAATACGAGCAGTACTTC. Amino acids: CASSPRGTAEYEQYF.

This clone was counted once. The gene calls are TRBV19 and TRBJ2-6; D unresolved. V dropped 6 bases and J dropped 2 bases, with 8 bases sitting between them. The CDR3 spans 14 residues. Germline-derived CDR1 and CDR2 are LNHDA and SQIVND (reference sequence). CDR3 sequence: CASRFMPGANVLTF. The CDR3 DNA reads TGTGCCAGTAGATTTATGCCTGGGGCCAACGTCCTGACTTTC. Using reference TRBV19 and TRBJ2-6 for the parts outside the CDR3, the full variable domain is DGGITQSPKYLFRKEGQNVTLSCEQNLNHDAMYWYRQDPGQGLRLIYYSQIVNDFQKGDIAEGYSVSREKKESFPLTVTSAQKNPTAFYLCASRFMPGANVLTFGAGSRLTVL.

Worth noting for this clone: Other nucleotide sequences in the sample specify the same CDR3. The genes are TRBV18 and TRBJ2-3; D gene unclear. Per the germline V gene, CDR1 is KGHSH and CDR2 is LQKENI. The CDR3 sequence is 11 residues long. V shed 3 bases and J shed 2 bases, with 0 bases lying between them. CDR3 sequence: CASSPTDTQYF. As DNA, the CDR3 is TGTGCCAGCTCACCCACAGATACGCAGTATTTT. The variable domain in full, completed from reference TRBV18 and TRBJ2-3, reads NAGVMQNPRHLVRRRGQEARLRCSPMKGHSHVYWYRQLPEEGLKFMVYLQKENIIDESGMPKERFSAEFPKEGPSILRIQQVVRGDSAAYFCASSPTDTQYFGPGTRLTVL.

J is TRBJ2-7 and V is TRBV14; no definite D call. Deletions cut 0 bases from V and 2 bases from J, with 2 bases between. CDR3 size: 12 residues. CDR1 is SGHDN, CDR2 FVKESK, per germline. CDR3 bases: TGTGCCAGCAGCCAAGAACCCTACGAGCAGTACTTC. Protein: CASSQEPYEQYF.